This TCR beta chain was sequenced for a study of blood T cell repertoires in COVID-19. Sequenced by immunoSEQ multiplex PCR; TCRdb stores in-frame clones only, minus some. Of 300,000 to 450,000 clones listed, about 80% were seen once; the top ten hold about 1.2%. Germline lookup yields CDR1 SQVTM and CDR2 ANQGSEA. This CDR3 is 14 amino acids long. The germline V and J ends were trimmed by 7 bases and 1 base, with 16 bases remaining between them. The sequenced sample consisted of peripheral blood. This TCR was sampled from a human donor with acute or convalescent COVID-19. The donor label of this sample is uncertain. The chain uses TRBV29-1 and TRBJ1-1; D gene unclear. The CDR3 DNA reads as TGCAGCGGCGCCCGATGGGGAGGGAACACTGAAGCTTTCTTT. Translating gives CSGARWGGNTEAFF.